Below, 20 T cell receptor beta chains from the same sample are listed, as sequenced in a study of low-dose radiotherapy and immunotherapy resistance in tumors. Noted time point: before trial treatment. TRAV- and TRBV-specific primers were used for first-strand cDNA, which covered alpha and beta chains. A roughly 19-cycle PCR with a constant-region primer and V-primer adapter amplified TCRs. TCRdb re-analysed the reads in MiXCR, keeping a single row per CDR3 protein. This sample has 65,000 to 90,000 distinct CDR3 sequences; 15% to 20% occur once, and the top ten carry 5.5% to 6%. The specimen comprised PBMCs, sampled before treatment. These receptors were obtained from a male donor with prostate cancer.

This clonotype was picked up many times. V and J are TRBV20-1 and TRBJ2-7; D is perhaps TRBD1 or TRBD2 (5 bases each). There are 13 residues in the CDR3. The germline V and J ends were trimmed by 0 bases and 6 bases, with 12 bases remaining between them. Germline V lookup: CDR1 DFQATT, CDR2 SNEGSKA (reference sequence). The CDR3 loop is CSARDGTSLEQYF. As DNA, the CDR3 is TGCAGTGCTAGAGACGGGACGTCACTCGAGCAGTACTTC.

This clonotype was counted at least ten times. This chain joins TRBV6-5 and TRBJ1-1, with D perhaps TRBD1 (6 bases). The CDR3 is 14 amino acids. Trimming shortened V by 0 bases and J by 8 bases, and 13 bases separated the two germline ends. The germline V gene encodes CDR1 MNHEY and CDR2 SVGAGI. In nucleotides, the CDR3 is TGTGCCAGCAGTTACTCTGGGGGAGGGGGAGAAGCTTTCTTT. Protein: CASSYSGGGGEAFF.

This clonotype was recorded many times. The chain links TRBV6-6 to TRBJ2-3, with a possible D match to TRBD1 (6 bases). The CDR3 is 18 residues long. Germline CDR1 and CDR2: MNHNY and SVGAGI (reference sequence). Trimming shortened V by 0 bases and J by 2 bases, and 18 bases separated the two germline ends. CDR3 nucleotide sequence: TGTGCCAGCAGTTACTCGGTCAACAGGGCCCGAACCACAGATACGCAGTATTTT. Amino acid sequence: CASSYSVNRARTTDTQYF.

This clonotype was counted ten times or more. The genes are TRBV29-1 and TRBJ2-1; unclear D gene. In germline, CDR1 is SQVTM, CDR2 ANQGSEA. The ends were cut back, 6 bases at V and 2 bases at J, with 5 bases in the middle. The CDR3 contains 11 residues. The CDR3 protein is CSVGTYNEQFF. The DNA of the CDR3 is TGCAGCGTAGGCACCTACAATGAGCAGTTCTTC.

The CDR3 DNA reads as TGTGCCAGCAGGCAGAGACAGGGTATGAATGAGCAGTTCTTC. This encodes CASRQRQGMNEQFF. The chain is built from TRBV7-9 and TRBJ2-1; 7 bases fit TRBD1. J gave up 7 bases and V 6 bases, and 9 bases lay outside the gene matches. Germline V gives CDR1 SEHNR, CDR2 FQNEAQ (reference sequence). CDR3 length: 14 residues.

This clonotype has at least ten counts. The chain is built from TRBV14 and TRBJ2-7; TRBD1 might be the D (6 bases). The CDR3 extends over 15 amino acids. Trimming cost V 1 base and J 1 base, with 11 bases left between them. From germline, CDR1 is SGHDN and CDR2 FVKESK. The CDR3 nucleotides read TGTGCCAGCAGCCAAGCGACAGGCCGATCCTACGAGCAGTACTTC. Translation gives CASSQATGRSYEQYF.

This clonotype was detected ten times or more. V usage is TRBV10-3 and J usage is TRBJ2-1; D is possibly TRBD2 (5 bases). The CDR3 length is 12 residues. The V end was cut by 6 bases, the J end by 6 bases, with 9 bases between. Germline CDR1 is ENHRY and CDR2 is SYGVKD. The DNA of the CDR3 is TGTGCCATCAGGCCGGGGTCCAATGAGCAGTTCTTC. This encodes CAIRPGSNEQFF.

As to this clonotype: With a far larger clone one base away, a read error is the likely cause. The rearrangement joins TRBV28 to TRBJ2-1; unclear D gene. The CDR3 covers 14 residues. The germline CDR1 and CDR2 sequences are MDHEN and SYDVKM. V was shortened by 1 base and J by 10 bases, with 14 bases between the two germline ends. CDR3: CASSLSGRNYEQFF. The CDR3, as DNA: TGTGCCAGCAGTTTATCGGGCAGGAACTACGAGCAGTTCTTC.

At least ten counts were recorded for this clonotype. This chain joins TRBV14 and TRBJ1-6; perhaps TRBD1 as D (5 bases). The length of the CDR3 is 13 residues. Germline V CDR1 and CDR2: SGHDN, FVKESK. V lost 2 bases to trimming and J lost 10 bases, with 9 bases between them. CDR3 nucleotide sequence: TGTGCCAGCAGCCAATTCAGGGAGTCACCCCTCCACTTT. Translation gives CASSQFRESPLHF. Drawing the rest from reference TRBV14 and TRBJ1-6, the complete variable domain is EAGVTQFPSHSVIEKGQTVTLRCDPISGHDNLYWYRRVMGKEIKFLLHFVKESKQDESGMPNNRFLAERTGGTYSTLKVQPAELEDSGVYFCASSQFRESPLHFGNGTRLTVT.

This clonotype occurred once. The rearrangement uses TRBV11-2 and TRBJ2-7; the match to TRBD1 covers 7 bases. The CDR3 is made up of 13 amino acids. Per the germline V gene, CDR1 is SGHAT and CDR2 is FQNNGV. Germline trimming cut 3 bases from V and 6 bases from J; bases unmatched to any gene: 5. The CDR3 region is CASSLGTVGEQYF. Written as DNA, the CDR3 is TGTGCCAGCAGCTTGGGGACAGTCGGCGAGCAGTACTTC. Full variable domain (missing parts from reference TRBV11-2 and TRBJ2-7): EAGVAQSPRYKIIEKRQSVAFWCNPISGHATLYWYQQILGQGPKLLIQFQNNGVVDDSQLPKDRFSAERLKGVDSTLKIQPAKLEDSAVYLCASSLGTVGEQYFGPGTRLTVT.

At least ten counts were recorded for this clonotype. J is TRBJ2-3 and V is TRBV20-1, with a possible D match to TRBD2 (5 bases). Germline CDR1 reads DFQATT; CDR2 reads SNEGSKA (reference sequence). V lost 0 bases and J 1 base, leaving 17 bases between the germline ends. This CDR3 has 17 residues. CDR3 residues: CSARDFRSGWGTDTQYF. The CDR3 DNA follows: TGCAGTGCTAGAGATTTTCGGAGCGGATGGGGCACAGATACGCAGTATTTT.

This clonotype showed up many times. This chain uses TRBV28 with TRBJ2-2; no clear D. Germline V gene lookup returns CDR1 MDHEN and CDR2 SYDVKM. V lost 9 bases, J lost 5 bases, and 10 bases lay in between. The CDR3 has 12 amino acids. The CDR3, as DNA: TGTGCCAGGCTTAATCAAACCGGGGAGCTGTTTTTT. Its translation: CARLNQTGELFF.

At least ten counts were recorded for this clonotype. The V gene is TRBV6-4, the J gene TRBJ1-1; D gene uncertain. V lost 3 bases and J lost 5, with 4 bases in between. This CDR3 region has 11 residues. Germline CDR1 is MRHNA and CDR2 is SNTAGT. Written as DNA, the CDR3 is TGTGCCAGCAGTGAGGGGACTGAAGCTTTCTTT. This translates into CASSEGTEAFF.

This clonotype was counted many times. In nucleotides, the CDR3 is TGTGCCAGCAGCTTACCAACGGCTGGAAACACCATATATTTT. Translated: CASSLPTAGNTIYF. This sequence joins TRBV7-2 and TRBJ1-3; unclear D gene. Germline lookup yields CDR1 SGHTA and CDR2 FQGNSA. The CDR3 totals 14 residues. V gave up 2 bases and J gave up 2 bases, with 7 bases separating them.

This clonotype was found a few times. V and J are TRBV30 and TRBJ2-5; TRBD1 or TRBD2 may be the D gene (5 bases each). The CDR3 is 18 residues long. Germline V gives CDR1 GTSNPN, CDR2 SVGIG (reference sequence). V lost 0 bases and J lost 2, with 22 bases in between. The CDR3 loop is CAWSVHLNRIEGQETQYF. The CDR3 coding sequence is TGTGCCTGGAGTGTACACCTAAACAGGATTGAGGGGCAAGAGACCCAGTACTTC.

At least ten counts were recorded for this clonotype. The rearrangement uses TRBV7-9 and TRBJ2-1; TRBD2 agrees at 12 bases. CDR1 and CDR2 from the germline V gene are SEHNR and FQNEAQ (reference sequence). With V trimmed by 6 bases and J by 8 bases, 8 bases remained unmatched. The CDR3 is 15 residues long. CDR3 nucleotides: TGTGCCAGCAGACCAAGACTAGCGGGGGACGATGAGCAGTTCTTC. The encoded protein is CASRPRLAGDDEQFF.

The sample holds a few counts of this clonotype. The V call is TRBV5-4, the J call TRBJ1-2, with D possibly TRBD1 on 6 matching bases. This CDR3 has 13 residues. V lost 4 bases, J lost 4 bases, and 11 bases lay in between. Per the germline V gene, CDR1 is SGHNT and CDR2 is YYREEE (reference sequence). The CDR3 bases are TGTGCCAGCAGCCTCAGACAGGTCTATGGCTACACCTTC. It translates to CASSLRQVYGYTF.

This clonotype has at least ten counts. The CDR3 DNA sequence: TGCGCCAGCAGCCCGACTAGCGGGGGGGTAGATACGCAGTATTTT. This gives the protein CASSPTSGGVDTQYF. The rearrangement joins TRBV5-1 to TRBJ2-3, with 14 bases matching TRBD2. The germline CDR1 and CDR2 sequences are SGHRS and YFSETQ. This CDR3 has 15 residues. Trimming removed 4 bases from V and 5 bases from J; junction bases left unmatched: 3.

This clonotype has ten or more counts. The gene calls are TRBV7-9 and TRBJ2-1; 7 positions agree with TRBD2. Germline values: CDR1 SEHNR, CDR2 FQNEAQ (reference sequence). The V segment lost 3 bases and the J segment 8 bases; nucleotides outside the gene matches: 7. The CDR3 covers 14 residues. The chain's CDR3 is CASSFVPGGHEQFF. For the CDR3, the DNA is TGTGCCAGCAGCTTCGTTCCGGGAGGTCATGAGCAGTTCTTC.

This clonotype was seen ten or more times. J is TRBJ1-2 and V is TRBV12-3 or TRBV12-4; D may be TRBD1 (5 bases). Trimming shortened V by 5 bases and J by 2 bases, and 9 bases separated the two germline ends. There are 13 residues in the CDR3. The DNA of the CDR3 is TGTGCCAGCAGTCCACAGGAAAACTATGGCTACACCTTC. It codes for CASSPQENYGYTF.